These T cell receptor beta chains were read from a single sample in a study of blood T cell repertoires in COVID-19. TCRdb's copy holds only in-frame clones and misses some; the assay was immunoSEQ multiplex PCR. Found here are fewer than 350,000 clones, approximately 81% of them singletons; the top ten hold under 2%. The specimen sequenced was PBMCs or T cells enriched from blood (not recorded which). All receptors come from a woman aged 30 to 39 who had been exposed to COVID-19. Each CDR3 is given with its conserved first and last residue. D genes are given only for firm matches. The listing skips clone size in some rows; elsewhere it reads once, few, many or a size class.

>TRBD1|TRBJ2-7|TRBV10-1|16|.
TGCGCCAGCAGTGATAAAGACAGGGGGGGGTCCTACGAGCAGTACTTC
CASSDKDRGGSYEQYF
>.|TRBJ1-2|TRBV6-5|12|.
TGTGCCAGCAGTAGGACAACCTATGGCTACACCTTC
CASSRTTYGYTF
>.|TRBJ2-5|TRBV1|19|.
TGCACCAGCAGCCAAGATCCCCTGGTCAGCGGGAGGGAAAAAAAGACCCAGTACTTC
CTSSQDPLVSGREKKTQYF
>.|TRBJ1-6|TRBV6-5|13|.
TGTGCCAGCAGTTACCAAGAGGTTTCACCCCTCCACTTT
CASSYQEVSPLHF
>TRBD2|TRBJ2-2|TRBV7-2|14|.
TGTGCCAGCAGCTTTAGCGGGGGGACCGGGGAGCTGTTTTTT
CASSFSGGTGELFF
>.|TRBJ1-2|TRBV28|14|.
TGTGCCAGCAACCTCCCAGGGATTTCAGATGGCTACACCTTC
CASNLPGISDGYTF
>.|TRBJ2-2|TRBV5-4|15|.
TGTGCCAGCAGCTTGGGACTTTCCTCATTCGGGGAGCTGTTTTTT
CASSLGLSSFGELFF
>.|TRBJ1-2|TRBV28|14|many
TGTGCCAGCAGAGGACTTGAAGGTAGCTATGGCTACACCTTC
CASRGLEGSYGYTF
>.|TRBJ1-1|TRBV5-6|14|.
TGTGCCAGCAGCTTATGGGCTCTTGGAACTGAAGCTTTCTTT
CASSLWALGTEAFF
>.|TRBJ1-1|TRBV27|13|.
TGTGCCAGCAGAGGGCTACAGGGACCTGAAGCTTTCTTT
CASRGLQGPEAFF
>TRBD2|TRBJ2-1|TRBV19|14|.
TGTGCCAGTAGTGACTCAGGACTAGGCAATGAGCAGTTCTTC
CASSDSGLGNEQFF
>TRBD2|TRBJ2-3|TRBV10-3|15|.
TGTGCCATCAGTGGGGGACTAGCGGGAGTGGATACGCAGTATTTT
CAISGGLAGVDTQYF
>TRBD1|TRBJ2-7|TRBV27|14|once
TGTGCCAGCAGTTTATCACAGGGGGGCTACGAGCAGTACTTC
CASSLSQGGYEQYF
>TRBD1|TRBJ1-2|TRBV25-1|14|.
TGTGCCAGCAGTGACCCTCTTGGGGACAGGCCCCCCACCTTC
CASSDPLGDRPPTF
>TRBD2|TRBJ2-7|TRBV19|14|few
TGTGCCAGTAGTAGGACTAGTGGGGCCTACGAGCAGTACTTC
CASSRTSGAYEQYF
>.|TRBJ2-5|TRBV29-1|13|once
TGCAGCGTTGCTATGCTGAACGGGGAGACCCAGTACTTC
CSVAMLNGETQYF
>.|TRBJ2-1|TRBV20-1|11|.
TGCAGTGCTAGACCGTCGAATGAGCAGTTCTTC
CSARPSNEQFF
>TRBD1|TRBJ2-3|TRBV4-3|16|.
TGCGCCAGCAGCCAAGGGACAGGTACCAACACAGATACGCAGTATTTT
CASSQGTGTNTDTQYF
>TRBD2|TRBJ2-3|TRBV6-5|15|.
TGTGCCAGCAGATTACAAGCGGGGACCACAGATACGCAGTATTTT
CASRLQAGTTDTQYF
>.|TRBJ1-4|TRBV2|14|.
TGTGCCAGCAGTGAGGGGGGATTTAATGAAAAACTGTTTTTT
CASSEGGFNEKLFF
>.|TRBJ2-3|TRBV28|14|.
TGTGCCAGCAGTTTACAGGGAAGGACAGATACGCAGTATTTT
CASSLQGRTDTQYF
>.|TRBJ2-2|TRBV4-3|17|few
TGCGCCAGCAGCCAAGATACACATTCTCTGAACACCGGGGAGCTGTTTTTT
CASSQDTHSLNTGELFF
>TRBD1|TRBJ1-2|TRBV13|15|.
TGTGCCAGCAGCCCCCCCCTCCAGGGGGTCGGCGGCTACACCTTC
CASSPPLQGVGGYTF
>TRBD2|TRBJ2-1|TRBV2|15|.
TGTGCCAGCAAATTGCGGGAGGGCCTTAACAATGAGCAGTTCTTC
CASKLREGLNNEQFF
>TRBD2|TRBJ2-5|TRBV9|17|.
TGTGCCAGCAGCGTTAGATATAGCGGGGGCCTAGGAGAGACCCAGTACTTC
CASSVRYSGGLGETQYF
>.|TRBJ1-2|TRBV7-3|13|few
TGTGCCAGCAGCTTCTCGGGTGTTCATGGCTACACCTTC
CASSFSGVHGYTF
>TRBD2|TRBJ2-1|TRBV4-1|16|.
TGCGCCAGCAGCCAAGGTTTACTAGCGGGGCGGGGGGAGCAGTTCTTC
CASSQGLLAGRGEQFF
>TRBD1|TRBJ1-2|TRBV7-3|14|few
TGTGCCAGCAGCCCCACCACAGGGGGCGGGGGCTACACCTTC
CASSPTTGGGGYTF
>TRBD2|TRBJ2-7|TRBV30|12|.
TGTGCCTGGAGTAGCGGGACTTACGAGCAGTACTTC
CAWSSGTYEQYF
>.|TRBJ1-5|TRBV18|15|.
TGTGCCAGCTCACCCGTTTCTAATTCGGGTCAGCCCCAGCATTTT
CASSPVSNSGQPQHF
>TRBD2|TRBJ2-2|TRBV15|21|.
TGTGCCACCAGCAGAGATCCACTAGCGGGAGGCGCAAACTGGAACACCGGGGAGCTGTTTTTT
CATSRDPLAGGANWNTGELFF
>.|TRBJ1-4|TRBV11-2|14|.
TGTGCCAGCAGCTCCGGGGTTACTAATGAAAAACTGTTTTTT
CASSSGVTNEKLFF
>TRBD1|TRBJ2-1|TRBV4-1|16|.
TGCGCCAGCAGCCAAGGAACAGGGGGCTCCTACAATGAGCAGTTCTTC
CASSQGTGGSYNEQFF
>.|TRBJ2-7|TRBV28|14|.
TGTGCCAGCAGCGCCTTCGGGGAATCCTACGAGCAGTACTTC
CASSAFGESYEQYF